Shown below are 17 T cell receptor beta chains from a single sample sequenced in a study of T cell responses to AZD1222 COVID-19 vaccine. Clones were read by immunoSEQ multiplex PCR, and TCRdb kept only the in-frame ones, dropping some. Found here are around 110,000 clones, 70% to 90% of them singletons; the top ten hold around 5%. The sequencing here drew on peripheral blood, taken 28 days after the second AZD1222 dose. The receptor set was obtained from an adult who received the AZD1222 COVID-19 vaccine.

This clone was counted once. The rearrangement joins TRBV24-1 to TRBJ1-4, with D maybe TRBD1 (5 bases). The CDR3 totals 16 residues. CDR1 and CDR2 (germline): KGHDR, SFDVKD. Trimming removed 3 bases at V and 7 bases at J, with 17 bases between. The CDR3 region has the DNA TGTGCCACCAGTGATGCGGGTGACAGAGCCATTGAAAAACTGTTTTTT. It encodes CATSDAGDRAIEKLFF.

This chain uses TRBV5-1 with TRBJ2-7, with a weak D call TRBD1 (5 bases). The CDR3 length is 14 residues. CDR1 and CDR2 from the germline V gene are SGHRS and YFSETQ. V was shortened by 2 bases and J by 2 bases, with 11 bases between the two germline ends. The CDR3 spells CASSFEGVAYEQYF. The CDR3 nucleotides read TGCGCCAGCAGCTTTGAAGGGGTTGCCTACGAGCAGTACTTC.

CDR3 in DNA: TGTGCCAGCGGGGGGAGAATGAGTTCGACCGGGGAGCTGTTTTTT. It specifies CASGGRMSSTGELFF. This chain links TRBV6-5 with TRBJ2-2; D possibly corresponds to TRBD2 (6 bases). Germline CDR1 reads MNHEY; CDR2 reads SVGAGI. Trimming stripped 8 bases from V and 5 bases from J, with 18 bases between. This CDR3 comprises 15 residues.

The rearrangement uses TRBV7-8 and TRBJ1-4; unclear D gene. CDR1 and CDR2 from the germline V gene are SGHVS and FQNEAQ. The germline V and J ends were trimmed by 5 bases and 8 bases, with 12 bases remaining between them. This CDR3 region has 13 residues. CDR3 nucleotide sequence: TGTGCCAGCAGCATGGACGCGGGGGAAAAACTGTTTTTT. It is translated as CASSMDAGEKLFF.

The genes are TRBV28 and TRBJ2-7, with 9 bases identical to TRBD1. The CDR3 is made up of 14 amino acids. From germline, CDR1 is MDHEN and CDR2 SYDVKM. Trimming took 5 bases from V and 4 from J; bases not matched to a gene: 6. The CDR3 sequence is CASSKTGGVYEQYF. CDR3 in DNA: TGTGCCAGCAGTAAAACAGGGGGCGTATACGAGCAGTACTTC. The entire variable domain, with the rest obtained from reference TRBV28 and TRBJ2-7, is as follows: DVKVTQSSRYLVKRTGEKVFLECVQDMDHENMFWYRQDPGLGLRLIYFSYDVKMKEKGDIPEGYSVSREKKERFSLILESASTNQTSMYLCASSKTGGVYEQYFGPGTRLTVT.

The J gene is TRBJ1-1, the V gene TRBV2; TRBD1 might be the D (5 bases). Trimming cost V 5 bases and J 8 bases, with 12 bases left between them. From germline, CDR1 is SNHLY and CDR2 FYNNEI. This CDR3 spans 12 amino acids. CDR3 sequence reads: CASSTWTNEAFF. The CDR3 DNA reads as TGTGCCAGCAGTACCTGGACAAACGAAGCTTTCTTT.

A word on this clone: A junction end diverges from the germline sequence, so it may reflect a read error. The V gene is TRBV28, the J gene TRBJ2-2, with 9 bases that match TRBD1. From germline, CDR1 is MDHEN and CDR2 SYDVKM. This CDR3 spans 15 amino acids. CDR3 DNA: TGTGCCAGCAGGTCACAGGGGGCGCGGGGGAAGGAGGTGTTTTTT. The encoded protein is CASRSQGARGKEVFF.

This clone came up once. The chain recombines TRBV6-5 with TRBJ1-1, with a weak D call TRBD1 (5 bases). Per the germline V gene, CDR1 is MNHEY and CDR2 is SVGAGI. V gave up 8 bases and J gave up 8 bases, with 24 bases separating them. The CDR3 sequence is 15 residues long. The CDR3 region has the DNA TGTGCCAGCCGCGGTGGAGGACACCTGATGACGGAAGCTTTCTTT. Amino acid sequence: CASRGGGHLMTEAFF.

The rearrangement uses TRBV19 and TRBJ2-5, with D unclear. Per the germline V gene, CDR1 is LNHDA and CDR2 is SQIVND (reference sequence). The CDR3 consists of 13 residues. V shed 5 bases and J shed 6 bases, with 13 bases lying between them. The CDR3 nucleotides are TGTGCCAGTAGTTCGGACCGAAAAAAGACCCAGTACTTC. The encoded protein is CASSSDRKKTQYF. Using reference TRBV19 and TRBJ2-5 for the parts outside the CDR3, the full variable domain is DGGITQSPKYLFRKEGQNVTLSCEQNLNHDAMYWYRQDPGQGLRLIYYSQIVNDFQKGDIAEGYSVSREKKESFPLTVTSAQKNPTAFYLCASSSDRKKTQYFGPGTRLLVL.

The chain joins TRBV25-1 to TRBJ1-6; 9 nucleotides align to TRBD1. Germline lookup yields CDR1 MGHDK and CDR2 SYGVNS. The J segment lost 11 bases and the V segment lost 6 bases, leaving 8 bases of the junction unmatched. The CDR3 contains 14 residues. The CDR3 sequence: CASSPGTGTPPLHF. The CDR3 DNA sequence: TGTGCCAGCAGCCCCGGGACAGGGACCCCACCCCTCCACTTT.

The rearrangement links TRBV11-2 to TRBJ2-5; possibly TRBD1 for D (6 bases). Trimming left V 5 bases short and J 7 bases short, with 14 bases between. The CDR3 length is 13 residues. The germline V gene encodes CDR1 SGHAT and CDR2 FQNNGV. As DNA, the CDR3 is TGTGCCAGCAGCCTACGGGACAAGGCGACCCAGTACTTC. It translates to CASSLRDKATQYF.

The chain has TRBV15 and TRBJ1-6, with D perhaps matching TRBD1 (6 bases). Germline CDR1 is LNHNV and CDR2 is YYDKDF (reference sequence). CDR3 size: 12 residues. Trimming removed 3 bases at V and 9 bases at J, with 6 bases between. The CDR3 reads CATSRDSSPLHF. The CDR3 nucleotides are TGTGCCACCAGCAGGGACAGTTCACCCCTCCACTTT. Filled out from reference TRBV15 and TRBJ1-6, the complete variable domain reads DAMVIQNPRYQVTQFGKPVTLSCSQTLNHNVMYWYQQKSSQAPKLLFHYYDKDFNNEADTPDNFQSRRPNTSFCFLDIRSPGLGDTAMYLCATSRDSSPLHFGNGTRLTVT.

The chain carries TRBV19 and TRBJ2-1; 7 bases are shared with TRBD2. The CDR3 runs 16 residues. The V segment lost 3 bases and the J segment 2 bases; nucleotides outside the gene matches: 7. CDR1 is LNHDA, CDR2 SQIVND, per germline (reference sequence). The CDR3 loop is CASSIMSGVTYNEQFF. CDR3 coding DNA: TGTGCCAGTAGTATTATGAGCGGGGTGACCTACAATGAGCAGTTCTTC.

This rearrangement joins TRBV5-6 to TRBJ1-5; perhaps TRBD1 as D (6 bases). Germline V CDR1 and CDR2: SGHDT, YYEEEE. Trimming cost V 0 bases and J 1 base, with 11 bases left between them. The CDR3 is made up of 16 amino acids. Here the CDR3 reads CASSLGLRGSNQPQHF. CDR3 in DNA: TGTGCCAGCAGCTTGGGCCTCAGGGGAAGCAATCAGCCCCAGCATTTT.

This chain connects TRBV12-3 or TRBV12-4 to TRBJ1-1; D unresolved. The CDR3 length is 10 residues. The V end was cut by 4 bases, the J end by 3 bases, with 0 bases between. CDR3 sequence reads: CASSYTEAFF. CDR3 bases: TGTGCCAGCAGTTACACTGAAGCTTTCTTT.

The chain couples TRBV19 to TRBJ2-3, with 7 nucleotides matching TRBD2. The CDR3 length is 17 residues. In germline, CDR1 is LNHDA, CDR2 SQIVND (reference sequence). With V trimmed by 3 bases and J by 0 bases, 9 bases remained unmatched. The CDR3 DNA reads TGTGCCAGTAGTATGATTAGCGGGTCATATAGCACAGATACGCAGTATTTT. Protein product: CASSMISGSYSTDTQYF. The full variable domain, its missing parts supplied by reference TRBV19 and TRBJ2-3, is DGGITQSPKYLFRKEGQNVTLSCEQNLNHDAMYWYRQDPGQGLRLIYYSQIVNDFQKGDIAEGYSVSREKKESFPLTVTSAQKNPTAFYLCASSMISGSYSTDTQYFGPGTRLTVL.

The chain links TRBV6-4 to TRBJ1-5; 8 nucleotides agree with TRBD1. Germline V lookup: CDR1 MRHNA, CDR2 SNTAGT. The CDR3 consists of 20 residues. Trimming removed 5 bases from V and 0 bases from J; junction bases left unmatched: 18. Written as DNA, the CDR3 is TGTGCCAGCAGTCACAACCCCGGTGGACAGGGAAGATATAGCAATCAGCCCCAGCATTTT. Its protein product is CASSHNPGGQGRYSNQPQHF.